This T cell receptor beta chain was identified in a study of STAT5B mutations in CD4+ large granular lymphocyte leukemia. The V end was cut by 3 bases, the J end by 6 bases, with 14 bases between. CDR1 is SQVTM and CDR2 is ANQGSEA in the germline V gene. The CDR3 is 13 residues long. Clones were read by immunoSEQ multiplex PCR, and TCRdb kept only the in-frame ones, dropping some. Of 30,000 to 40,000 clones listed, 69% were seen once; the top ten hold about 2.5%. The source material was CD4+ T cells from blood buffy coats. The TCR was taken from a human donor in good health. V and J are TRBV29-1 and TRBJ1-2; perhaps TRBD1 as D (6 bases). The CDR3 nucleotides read TGCAGCGTTGATTCCGGGGGCGCTCATGGCTACACCTTC. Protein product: CSVDSGGAHGYTF.